One sample yielded the 9 T cell receptor beta chains listed below, sequenced in a study of CD8 T cells in ankylosing spondylitis. TCRdb called the 5' RACE reads again in MiXCR, with one record for every CDR3 protein. The sample has around 340,000 distinct CDR3 sequences, under 15% seen once; the top ten hold approximately 1%. Sequencing was performed on blood, either unsorted or a sorted T cell fraction (not recorded which). All receptors come from a male donor with ankylosing spondylitis or in good health (not recorded which).

The chain couples TRBV5-5 to TRBJ1-5, with D tentatively TRBD1 (5 bases). The CDR3 has 15 amino acids. The V end was cut by 1 base, the J end by 5 bases, with 13 bases between. Per germline, CDR1 SGHKS and CDR2 YYEKEE (reference sequence). CDR3 region: CASSLQGEVYQPQHF. The CDR3 DNA reads TGTGCCAGCAGCTTGCAGGGAGAGGTCTATCAGCCCCAGCATTTT.

The CDR3 sequence is CASSQDLRRGGTNTQYF. In DNA, the CDR3 is TGTGCCAGCAGCCAAGATCTGAGGCGGGGGGGGACGAATACGCAGTATTTT. The chain joins TRBV4-2 to TRBJ2-3; 9 bases are shared with TRBD2. CDR3 length: 17 residues. The V gene's germline CDR1 is LGHNA and CDR2 YNFKEQ. V dropped 0 bases and J dropped 7; count of bases not matched to a gene: 11.

This clonotype came up a few times. J is TRBJ1-4 and V is TRBV27; 7 nucleotides agree with TRBD1. V shed 7 bases, J shed 5 bases, and the junction held 10 bases outside the gene matches. The germline CDR1 and CDR2 sequences are MNHEY and SMNVEV (reference sequence). CDR3 length: 15 amino acids. CDR3 coding DNA: TGTGCCAGCACCTCGCACGGGACAGTAAATGAAAAACTGTTTTTT. Protein product: CASTSHGTVNEKLFF.

This clonotype was seen a few times. The chain is built from TRBV29-1 and TRBJ1-1; D unresolved. Germline V gives CDR1 SQVTM, CDR2 ANQGSEA. The CDR3 length is 11 residues. V lost 6 bases and J 8 bases, leaving 13 bases between the germline ends. In DNA, the CDR3 is TGCAGCGTGGTCCGAGGGTCAGAAGCTTTCTTT. Translating gives CSVVRGSEAFF.

This chain joins TRBV6-1 and TRBJ1-2, with D unresolved. This CDR3 contains 17 residues. The V end lost 6 bases, the J end lost 8 bases, and 28 bases lay between the germline ends. In germline, CDR1 is MNHNS, CDR2 SASEGT. The CDR3 DNA follows: TGTGCCAGCAGCCACCCACCGGCGGCCGGGCGATGGATCGGCTACACCTTC. Translating it yields CASSHPPAAGRWIGYTF.

The V and J genes are TRBV7-9 and TRBJ1-5; 9 nucleotides match TRBD1. The CDR3 runs to 15 residues. Germline V gene data show CDR1 as SEHNR and CDR2 as FQNEAQ (reference sequence). Trimming cost V 4 bases and J 5 bases; bases outside gene matches: 6. CDR3 DNA sequence: TGTGCCAGCAGCTCAGCCGGGACAGGGTATCAGCCCCAGCATTTT. Protein product: CASSSAGTGYQPQHF.

The chain is built from TRBV4-1 and TRBJ2-7; D is possibly TRBD2 (5 bases). The germline CDR1 and CDR2 sequences are MGHRA and YSYEKL. V lost 1 base and J lost 5, with 12 bases in between. This CDR3 spans 14 amino acids. The CDR3 DNA sequence: TGCGCCAGCAGCCAAGGGGAGCGAGACCACGAGCAGTACTTC. Its translation is CASSQGERDHEQYF.

The V gene is TRBV7-2, the J gene TRBJ2-1; 8 bases align to TRBD1. The CDR3 totals 15 residues. Germline CDR1 and CDR2: SGHTA and FQGNSA. V lost 1 base and J lost 4; bases outside the gene matches: 3. The CDR3 sequence: CASSLGGQGYNEQFF. CDR3 bases: TGTGCCAGCAGCTTAGGTGGACAGGGATACAATGAGCAGTTCTTC. The full variable domain, with the rest looked up from reference TRBV7-2 and TRBJ2-1, is GAGVSQSPSNKVTEKGKDVELRCDPISGHTALYWYRQSLGQGLEFLIYFQGNSAPDKSGLPSDRFSAERTGGSVSTLTIQRTQQEDSAVYLCASSLGGQGYNEQFFGPGTRLTVL.

The chain couples TRBV28 to TRBJ2-5; 8 nucleotides agree with TRBD1. The CDR3 totals 13 residues. V lost 7 bases, J lost 7 bases, and 8 bases stayed unmatched. Germline V gene sequence: CDR1 MDHEN, CDR2 SYDVKM. The chain's CDR3 is CASNSGQGRTQYF. The DNA for the CDR3 is TGTGCCAGCAACTCCGGACAGGGTCGGACCCAGTACTTC.